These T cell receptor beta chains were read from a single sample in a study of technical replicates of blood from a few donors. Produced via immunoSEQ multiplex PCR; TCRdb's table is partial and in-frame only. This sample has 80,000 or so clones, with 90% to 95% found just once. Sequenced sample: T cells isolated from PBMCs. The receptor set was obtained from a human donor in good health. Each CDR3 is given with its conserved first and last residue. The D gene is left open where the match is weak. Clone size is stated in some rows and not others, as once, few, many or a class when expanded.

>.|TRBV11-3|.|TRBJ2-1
TGTGCCAGCAGCTGGAGGACCGCCAACAATGAGCAGTTCTTC
CASSWRTANNEQFF
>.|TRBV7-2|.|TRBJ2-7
TGTGCCAGCAGCATCCTAATGTACGAGCAGTACTTC
CASSILMYEQYF
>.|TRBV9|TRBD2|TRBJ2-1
TGTGCCAGCAGCCCCCGACTAGCCAATGAGCAGTTCTTC
CASSPRLANEQFF
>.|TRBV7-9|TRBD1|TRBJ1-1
TGTGCCAGCAGCCGGGACAGGGAGGATCTTGGGGCTGAAGCTTTCTTT
CASSRDREDLGAEAFF
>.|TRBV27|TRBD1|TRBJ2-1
TGTGCCAGCAGTCCGGGGACAGCTAATGAGCAGTTCTTC
CASSPGTANEQFF
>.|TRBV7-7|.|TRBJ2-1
TGTGCCAGCAGCTTCGGACGAGGGTCCAATGAGCAGTTCTTC
CASSFGRGSNEQFF
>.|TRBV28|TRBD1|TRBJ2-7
TGTGCCAGCAGTACCGGTGGACAGGGCAACGAGCAGTACTTC
CASSTGGQGNEQYF
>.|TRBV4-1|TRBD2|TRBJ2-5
TGCGCCAGCAGCCAAGATAAGGTAGCGGGCTTCCAAGAGACCCAGTACTTC
CASSQDKVAGFQETQYF
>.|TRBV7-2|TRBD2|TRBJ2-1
TGTGCCAGCAGCTTTGCGGGAGGTTCCTACAATGAGCAGTTCTTC
CASSFAGGSYNEQFF
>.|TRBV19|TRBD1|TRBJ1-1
TGTGCCAGTAGTATACAGGGGGGAACTGAAGCTTTCTTT
CASSIQGGTEAFF
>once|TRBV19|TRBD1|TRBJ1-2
TGTGCCAGTAGTCGACAGGGGACGTTGGGAGGCTACACCTTC
CASSRQGTLGGYTF
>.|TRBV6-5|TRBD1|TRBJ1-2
TGTGCCAGCAGTGTGACAGGGCCCACCATAGGAGGCTACACCTTC
CASSVTGPTIGGYTF
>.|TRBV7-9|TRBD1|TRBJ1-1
TGTGCCAGCAGTCCCGACAGGGCCCACACTGAAGCTTTCTTT
CASSPDRAHTEAFF
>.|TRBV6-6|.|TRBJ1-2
TGTGCCAGCACCCAGGGGCCCCGGCGCCCCTATGGCTACACCTTC
CASTQGPRRPYGYTF
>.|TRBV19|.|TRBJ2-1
TGTGCCAGTAGTGAAGGGGTGTGGGATGAGCAGTTCTTC
CASSEGVWDEQFF
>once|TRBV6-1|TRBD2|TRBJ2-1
TGTGCCAGCGTTACTAGCGGGGGTTACAATGAGCAGTTCTTC
CASVTSGGYNEQFF
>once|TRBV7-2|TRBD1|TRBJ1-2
TGTGCCAGCAGCGCACAGGGGCAAGGCTACACCTTC
CASSAQGQGYTF
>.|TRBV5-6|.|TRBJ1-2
TGTGCCAGCAGCTTGGGTGGTAGTGGCTACACCTTC
CASSLGGSGYTF
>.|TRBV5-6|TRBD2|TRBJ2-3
TGTGCCAGCAGCTTACCTAGCGGGGGACTCACAGATACGCAGTATTTT
CASSLPSGGLTDTQYF
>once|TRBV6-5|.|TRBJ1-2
TGTGCCAGCAGACCTGTGGACAGCCCGTCCTCCGGCTACACCTTC
CASRPVDSPSSGYTF
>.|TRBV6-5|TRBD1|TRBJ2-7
TGTGCCAGCAGGGCCACAGGGGGCTCTTACGAGCAGTACTTC
CASRATGGSYEQYF
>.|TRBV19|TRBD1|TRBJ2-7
TGTGCCAGTAGTATAGATCTGTTCCGGACAGGGGAGGGCGAGCAGTACTTC
CASSIDLFRTGEGEQYF
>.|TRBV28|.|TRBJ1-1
TGTGCCAGCAGTTTAAACAGAGTAGAAGCTTTCTTT
CASSLNRVEAFF
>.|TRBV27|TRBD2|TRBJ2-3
TGTGCCAGCAGTTTAAGGACTAGCGGGACCCTAGATACGCAGTATTTT
CASSLRTSGTLDTQYF
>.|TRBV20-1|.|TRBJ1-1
TGCAGTGCCCCCATGAACACTGAAGCTTTCTTT
CSAPMNTEAFF
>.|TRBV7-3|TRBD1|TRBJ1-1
TGTGCCAGCAGCCTCACAGGGGGGAGTGCTGAAGCTTTCTTT
CASSLTGGSAEAFF
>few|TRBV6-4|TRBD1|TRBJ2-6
TGTGCCAGCAGTGGGACAGGGGGGGCCAACGTCCTGACTTTC
CASSGTGGANVLTF
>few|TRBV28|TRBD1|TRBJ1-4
TGTGCCAGCAGTCCACAGGGGTTTGGTGAAAAACTGTTTTTT
CASSPQGFGEKLFF
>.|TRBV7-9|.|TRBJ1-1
TGTGCCAGCAGCTCCAGTCCGAACACTGAAGCTTTCTTT
CASSSSPNTEAFF
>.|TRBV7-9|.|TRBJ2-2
TGTGCCAGCAGCTCCAACCCGCTGGGCTATCCCGTGAACACCGGGGAGCTGTTTTTT
CASSSNPLGYPVNTGELFF
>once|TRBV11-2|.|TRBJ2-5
TGTGCCAGCAGCTTTAACCAAGAGACCCAGTACTTC
CASSFNQETQYF
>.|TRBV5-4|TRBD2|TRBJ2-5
TGTGCCAGCAGCTTGGGGTGGCAGACTAGCGGGAGGCAGACCCAGTACTTC
CASSLGWQTSGRQTQYF
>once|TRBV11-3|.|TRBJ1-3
TGTGCCAGCAGCTTATGGGGAGATGGAAACACCATATATTTT
CASSLWGDGNTIYF
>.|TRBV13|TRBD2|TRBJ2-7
TGTGCCAGCAGCCCGCGACTAGCGGAGAGCTCCTACGAGCAGTACTTC
CASSPRLAESSYEQYF
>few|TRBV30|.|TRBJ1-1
TGTGCCTGGGAAACAGGGATAGGCACTGAAGCTTTCTTT
CAWETGIGTEAFF
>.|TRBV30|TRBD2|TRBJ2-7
TGTGCCTGGAATAGCGGGAGGGTGGGGTACGAGCAGTACTTC
CAWNSGRVGYEQYF
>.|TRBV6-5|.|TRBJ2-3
TGTGCCAGCAGTTACTCGGACAGAGAAAGCACAGATACGCAGTATTTT
CASSYSDRESTDTQYF
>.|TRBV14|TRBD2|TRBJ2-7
TGTGCCAGCAGCCCCGGGACTATCTCATTCTACGAGCAGTACTTC
CASSPGTISFYEQYF
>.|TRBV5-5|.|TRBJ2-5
TGTGCCAGCAGCTTGTTACAGGGTTCTGAGACCCAGTACTTC
CASSLLQGSETQYF
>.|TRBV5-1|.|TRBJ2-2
TGCGCCAGCAGCTTGGATGGTCCGGTAGAAAACACCGGGGAGCTGTTTTTT
CASSLDGPVENTGELFF
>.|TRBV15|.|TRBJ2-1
TGTGCCACCAGCTTAGATCTGCATACTGAGCAGTTCTTC
CATSLDLHTEQFF
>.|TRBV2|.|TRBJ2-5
TGTGCCAGCATAGGCGGGGTTGAGACCCAGTACTTC
CASIGGVETQYF
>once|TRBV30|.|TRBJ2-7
TGTGCCTGCTCGGCCGGGGACGAGCAGTACTTC
CACSAGDEQYF
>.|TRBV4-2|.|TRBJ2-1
TGTGCCAGCAGCGTAGTATTGCGGGAAGCCAATGAGCAGTTCTTC
CASSVVLREANEQFF
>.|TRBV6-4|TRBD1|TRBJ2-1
TGTGCCAGCAGTGTGGACAGGGCCTCCTACAATGAGCAGTTCTTC
CASSVDRASYNEQFF
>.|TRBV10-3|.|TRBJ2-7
TGTGCCATCAGTGAACGCCAGGACAGCCTAATAGGGGAGCAGTACTTC
CAISERQDSLIGEQYF
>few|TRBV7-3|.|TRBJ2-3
TGTGCCAGCAGCTTGGGACTGACAGATACGCAGTATTTT
CASSLGLTDTQYF
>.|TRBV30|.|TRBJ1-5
TGTGCCTGGAGTGCAATCCCCAATCAGCCCCAGCATTTT
CAWSAIPNQPQHF
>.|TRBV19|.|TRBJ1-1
TGTGCCAGTAGTATAGATCAGTGGACTGAAGCTTTCTTT
CASSIDQWTEAFF
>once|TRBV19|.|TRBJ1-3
TGTGCCAGTAAAGTCAGGTCCAGCTCTGGAAACACCATATATTTT
CASKVRSSSGNTIYF
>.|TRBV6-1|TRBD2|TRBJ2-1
TGTGCCAGCAGACCTAGCGGACGTTCCTACAATGAGCAGTTCTTC
CASRPSGRSYNEQFF
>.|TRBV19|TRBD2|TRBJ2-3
TGTGCCAGTTTCCCTTCTAGCGGGAGGATTTCAGATACGCAGTATTTT
CASFPSSGRISDTQYF
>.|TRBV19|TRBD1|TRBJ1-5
TGTGCCAGTAGTATAGATCTTCAGGGGGCGAATCAGCCCCAGCATTTT
CASSIDLQGANQPQHF
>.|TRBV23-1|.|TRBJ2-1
TGCGCCCGTAGTGGTGCCTACAATGAGCAGTTCTTC
CARSGAYNEQFF
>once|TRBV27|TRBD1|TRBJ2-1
TGTGCCAGCTCCCCACGGCCAGGGGCAGGGGGCAATGAGCAGTTCTTC
CASSPRPGAGGNEQFF